A selection of T cell receptor beta chains follows, all from one sample in a study of tumor-infiltrating lymphocytes in glioblastoma multiforme. TCRdb re-called the multiplex PCR reads with MiXCR, one entry per CDR3 protein. The sample holds 13,000 or so distinct CDR3 sequences, around 60% seen once. Source material: brain tumor tissue. These receptors were obtained from a male donor with glioblastoma. CDR3s include the opening cysteine and the closing phenylalanine or tryptophan. A D gene is named only where the DNA matches it firmly. Clone size appears in some rows only: once, few, many, or a class for an expanded clone.

j_call clone_size v_call d_call cdr3_nt cdr3_aa
TRBJ1-3 - TRBV11-2 - TGTGCCAGCAGCTTAGCCCCCTACTCTGGAAACACCATATATTTT CASSLAPYSGNTIYF
TRBJ1-2 once TRBV11-2 TRBD1 TGTGCCAGCTTCGGACAGGGGTTGTATGGCTACACCTTC CASFGQGLYGYTF
TRBJ2-1 - TRBV29-1 - TGCAGCACTTGGAACGTGAGCTTCTACAATGAGCAGTTCTTC CSTWNVSFYNEQFF
TRBJ2-7 - TRBV10-3 TRBD2 TGTGCCGTCGGGTCGGTAGCGGGGAGCTCCTACGGGCAGTACTTC CAVGSVAGSSYGQYF
TRBJ2-7 medium-sized TRBV20-1 - TGCAGTGCCCACCCCCCGGGGACCTACGAGCAGTACTTC CSAHPPGTYEQYF
TRBJ2-5 many TRBV6-5 - TGTGCCAGCAGTTATCAGGAGGGGAAGACCCAGTGCTTC CASSYQEGKTQCF
TRBJ1-1 medium-sized TRBV20-1 - TGCAGTGTTCCGACACAACCGAACACTGAAGCTTTCTTT CSVPTQPNTEAFF
TRBJ1-2 - TRBV6-2/TRBV6-3 - TGTACCAGCAGGGAGTCGGACGGTCGGATGAATCGTGGCTACACCTTC CTSRESDGRMNRGYTF
TRBJ2-1 many TRBV7-8 - TGTGCCAGCAGCCAGAAGTTCGGGGGCTACAATGAGCAGTTCTTC CASSQKFGGYNEQFF
TRBJ2-5 - TRBV7-2 - TGTGTCAGCAGCTTTGGACGGCTCCAAGAGACCCAGTACTTC CVSSFGRLQETQYF
TRBJ2-5 few TRBV5-6 TRBD1 TGTGCCAGCAACTTCGGGACAGGGCGAGAGACCCAGTACTTC CASNFGTGRETQYF
TRBJ2-3 many TRBV24-1 - TGTGCCACCAGTGATTCGGACAGCACAGATACGCAGTATTTT CATSDSDSTDTQYF
TRBJ2-7 large TRBV20-1 - TGCAGTGCTAGAGAAGGGACTTCGGAGGGTTACGAGCAGTACTTC CSAREGTSEGYEQYF
TRBJ1-1 medium-sized TRBV6-2/TRBV6-3 - TGTGCCAGCAGTTACACCCGGGTGGACTGGGCTTTCTTT CASSYTRVDWAFF
TRBJ2-7 - TRBV5-6 - TGTGCCAGCAGCTCTGGTCAGGATGAGCAGTACTTC CASSSGQDEQYF
TRBJ2-7 many TRBV2 TRBD1 TGTGCCAGCAGTGGACAGGGTTTGGCCGAGCAGTACTTC CASSGQGLAEQYF
TRBJ1-5 - TRBV30 TRBD1 TGTTACTGGCGCCGACAGGGGAACAATCAGCCCCAGCATTTT CYWRRQGNNQPQHF
TRBJ2-3 - TRBV10-3 TRBD2 TGCGCCATCAGTAGGACTAGCGGTAACACAGATACGCAGTATTTT CAISRTSGNTDTQYF
TRBJ1-1 - TRBV5-5 - TGTGTCAGCAGCTCGGAGGGATTTACCACAGAAGCTTTCTTT CVSSSEGFTTEAFF
TRBJ2-3 once TRBV20-1 - TGCAGTGCGGTAACGGGACATCATCTCAGAGATACGCACTATTTT CSAVTGHHLRDTHYF
TRBJ1-6 - TRBV4-2 - TGTGCCAGCAGCCAAGACAGCTCCTATAATTTACCCATCCACTTT CASSQDSSYNLPIHF
TRBJ2-1 - TRBV11-2 - TGTGCCACCAGCTTAGAGAGGGGGAATGAGCATTTCTTC CATSLERGNEHFF
TRBJ2-7 many TRBV30 TRBD2 TGTGCCTGGGAGACCGGGACTAGTATCGCCGAGCAGTACTTC CAWETGTSIAEQYF
TRBJ2-7 - TRBV20-1 - TGCAGTGCTTCAAAATTGGGCTACGAGCGGTACTTC CSASKLGYERYF
TRBJ1-1 - TRBV28 TRBD1 TGTGACACCCAGGGGGGGGCATCGAGCACTGAAGCTTTCTTT CDTQGGASSTEAFF
TRBJ2-1 few TRBV12-3/TRBV12-4 - TGTGCCAGCAGTTTGGGTCTCGGGGTTGGAGAGCAGTTCTTC CASSLGLGVGEQFF
TRBJ1-1 few TRBV10-2 - TGCGCCAGCAGTGAGTCCAGGGAAGCTTTCTTT CASSESREAFF
TRBJ1-4 - TRBV10-2 - TGCGCCAGCACTTTTAGCGGGTTCGGTGATGGACTGTTTTTT CASTFSGFGDGLFF
TRBJ2-7 - TRBV4-1 - TGCACCAGCAGCAGGCAGTGTAGGGGCGAGCAGTACTTC CTSSRQCRGEQYF
TRBJ2-5 - TRBV11-2 - TGTGCCAGCAGCTCCTGGGCCCTCCAAGAGACCCAGTACTTC CASSSWALQETQYF
TRBJ2-1 - TRBV7-9 - TGCGCCAGCAGCTTAGAAGGGGCGTGTAATGAGCAGTTCTTC CASSLEGACNEQFF
TRBJ2-1 - TRBV11-2 TRBD1 TGTGCCAGCAGCTTAGAGCGGACAGGTTTGGATGAGCAGTTCTTC CASSLERTGLDEQFF
TRBJ1-2 - TRBV29-1 - TGCAGCGTTAATCAGAATTACTACACCTTC CSVNQNYYTF
TRBJ2-5 once TRBV20-1 TRBD2 TGCAGTGCTAGAAGGACTAGCGGGACAGCAAGGGAGACCCAATACTTC CSARRTSGTARETQYF